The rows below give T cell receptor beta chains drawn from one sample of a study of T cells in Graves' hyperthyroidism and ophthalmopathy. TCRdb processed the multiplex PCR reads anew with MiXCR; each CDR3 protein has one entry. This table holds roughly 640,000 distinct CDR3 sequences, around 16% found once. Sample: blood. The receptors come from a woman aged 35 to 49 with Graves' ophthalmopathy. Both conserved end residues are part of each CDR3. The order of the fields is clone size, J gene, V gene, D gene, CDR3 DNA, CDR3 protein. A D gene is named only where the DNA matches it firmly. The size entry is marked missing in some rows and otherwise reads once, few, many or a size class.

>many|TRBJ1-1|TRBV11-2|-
TGTGCCAGCAGCTTAGGGAGGAACACTGAAGCTTTCTTT
CASSLGRNTEAFF
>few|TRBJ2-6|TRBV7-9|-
TGTGCCAGCAGCTTAGTATCCTACTCTGGGGCCAACGTCCTGACTTTC
CASSLVSYSGANVLTF
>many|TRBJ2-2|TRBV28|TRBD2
TGTGCCAGCAGTACCTCAGGACTAGCGGCGAACACCGGGGAGCTGTTTTTT
CASSTSGLAANTGELFF
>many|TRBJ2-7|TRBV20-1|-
TGCAGTGCTAAAATTGGGGGGCTGGACGAGCAGTACTTC
CSAKIGGLDEQYF
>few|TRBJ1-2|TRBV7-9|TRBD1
TGTGCCACCACCGGGACAGGGTTTCTTGGCTACACCTTC
CATTGTGFLGYTF
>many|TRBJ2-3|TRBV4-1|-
TGCGCCAGCAGCCAGAGAGCGGGTGCTAGCACAGATACGCAGTATTTT
CASSQRAGASTDTQYF
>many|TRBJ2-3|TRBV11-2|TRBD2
TGTGCCAGCAGCTTAGGTCAACTAGCGGGGGGGCCAGATACGCAGTATTTT
CASSLGQLAGGPDTQYF
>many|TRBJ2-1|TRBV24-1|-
TGTGCCACCAGTGATTCATGGGGCTCATACAATGAGCAGTTCTTC
CATSDSWGSYNEQFF
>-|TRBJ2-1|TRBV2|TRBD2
TGTGCCAGCAGGAGGGTAGCGGGGGGCAATGAGCAGTTCTTC
CASRRVAGGNEQFF
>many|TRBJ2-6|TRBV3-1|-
TGTGCCAGCAGCCAAGGGCGGACCTCTGGGGCCAACGTCCTGACTTTC
CASSQGRTSGANVLTF
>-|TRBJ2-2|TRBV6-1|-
TGTGCCAGCAGGTTAAACGGAATGGAGAACACCGGGGAGCTGTTTTTT
CASRLNGMENTGELFF
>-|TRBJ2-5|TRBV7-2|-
TGTGCCAGCAGCTTAAGGGTGGCCCAAGAGACCCAGTACTTC
CASSLRVAQETQYF
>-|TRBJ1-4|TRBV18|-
TGTGCCAGCTCCTTAAGCTCAGGACTTCAGGAAAAACTGTTTTTT
CASSLSSGLQEKLFF
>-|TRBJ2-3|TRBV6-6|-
TGTGCCAGCAGTTACGTCGGGGACACAGATACGCAGTATTTT
CASSYVGDTDTQYF
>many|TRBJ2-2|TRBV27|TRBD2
TGTGCCAGCAGCTGGGGGGCCGGGAGGGCCACCGGGGAGCTGTTTTTT
CASSWGAGRATGELFF
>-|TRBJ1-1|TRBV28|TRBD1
TGTGCCAGCAGATCCGGGACAGCGAACACTGAAGCTTTCTTT
CASRSGTANTEAFF
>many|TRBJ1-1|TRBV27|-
TGTGCCAGCAGCCAGATAATGGAGCGGTACGGCTCTGAAGCTTTCTTT
CASSQIMERYGSEAFF
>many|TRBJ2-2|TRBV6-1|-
TGTGCCAGCACGACTACCCTGGGTATCGGGGAGCTGTTTTTT
CASTTTLGIGELFF
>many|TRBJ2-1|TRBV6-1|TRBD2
TGTGCCAGCAGGGCGACTAGCGGGGGGGCGTCCTACAATGAGCAGTTCTTC
CASRATSGGASYNEQFF
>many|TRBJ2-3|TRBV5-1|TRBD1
TGCGCCAGCAAGCCGGCACAGGGGGTCTTCACAGATACGCAGTATTTT
CASKPAQGVFTDTQYF
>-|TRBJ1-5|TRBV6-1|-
TGTGCCAGCAGTGGGGGACTGGGGGACAATCAGCCCCAGCATTTT
CASSGGLGDNQPQHF
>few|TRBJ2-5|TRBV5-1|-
TGCGCCAGCAGCCAGTACCCGGGCCTTCAAGAGACCCAGTACTTC
CASSQYPGLQETQYF
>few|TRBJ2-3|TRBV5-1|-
TGCGCCAGCAGCGACACAAGGACCAGAACAGATACGCAGTATTTT
CASSDTRTRTDTQYF
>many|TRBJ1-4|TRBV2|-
TGTGCCAGCACCCGACAGACGGGAGGGGAAAAACTGTTTTTT
CASTRQTGGEKLFF
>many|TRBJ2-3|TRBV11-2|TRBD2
TGTGCCAGCAGCTTGCACGCAGCGCCAGCGGGAAAAGATACGCAGTATTTT
CASSLHAAPAGKDTQYF
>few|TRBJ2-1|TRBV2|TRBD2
TGTGCCAGCAAGGGACTAGCCACGAATGAGCAGTTCTTC
CASKGLATNEQFF
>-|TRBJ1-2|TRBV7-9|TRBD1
TGTGCCAGCAGCGGGACAGGGACGGGAGCTAACTATGGCTACACCTTC
CASSGTGTGANYGYTF
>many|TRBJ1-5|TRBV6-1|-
TGTGCCAGCAGTGAAGGGTTGGCTCGTAGCAATCAGCCCCAGCATTTT
CASSEGLARSNQPQHF
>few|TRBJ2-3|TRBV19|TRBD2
TGTGCCAGTAGTATAGGGGAGTTTCGGACTAGCGGGGTCAAAACAAGGGATACGCAGTATTTT
CASSIGEFRTSGVKTRDTQYF
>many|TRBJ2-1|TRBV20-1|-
TGCAGTGCTATGGGGGGCGTCAGTCTATACAATGAGCAGTTCTTC
CSAMGGVSLYNEQFF